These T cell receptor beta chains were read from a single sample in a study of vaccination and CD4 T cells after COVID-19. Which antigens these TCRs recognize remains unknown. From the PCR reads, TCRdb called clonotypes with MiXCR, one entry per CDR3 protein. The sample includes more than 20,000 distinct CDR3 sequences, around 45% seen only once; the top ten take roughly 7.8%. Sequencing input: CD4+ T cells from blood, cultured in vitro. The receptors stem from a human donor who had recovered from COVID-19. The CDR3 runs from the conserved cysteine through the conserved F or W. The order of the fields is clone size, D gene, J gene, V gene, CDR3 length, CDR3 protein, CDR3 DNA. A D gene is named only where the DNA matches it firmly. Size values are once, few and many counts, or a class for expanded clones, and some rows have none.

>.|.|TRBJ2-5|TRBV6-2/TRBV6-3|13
CASNPGQQETQYF
TGTGCCAGCAACCCCGGACAGCAAGAGACCCAGTACTTC
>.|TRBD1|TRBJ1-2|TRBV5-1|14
CASSLGSGGYGYTF
TGCGCCAGCAGCTTGGGGTCAGGGGGCTATGGCTACACCTTC
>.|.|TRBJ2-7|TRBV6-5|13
CASSYSPGQEGYF
TGTGCCAGCAGTTACTCTCCGGGACAAGAAGGCTACTTC
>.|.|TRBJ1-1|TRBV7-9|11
CASRYPPKAFF
TGTGCCAGCAGGTACCCCCCTAAAGCTTTCTTT
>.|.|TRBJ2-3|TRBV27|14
CASRWASSTDTQYF
TGTGCCAGCAGGTGGGCGTCTAGCACAGATACGCAGTATTTT
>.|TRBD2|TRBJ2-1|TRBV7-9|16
CASSFPGTSGRAGQFF
TGTGCCAGCAGCTTCCCGGGGACTAGCGGGAGGGCGGGGCAGTTCTTC
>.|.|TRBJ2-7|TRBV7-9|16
CASSLASGTNTYEQYF
TGTGCCAGCAGCTTAGCCTCCGGGACAAATACCTACGAGCAGTACTTC
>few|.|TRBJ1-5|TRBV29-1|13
CSASTGPSRPQHF
TGCAGCGCCTCGACCGGACCGTCCAGGCCCCAGCATTTT
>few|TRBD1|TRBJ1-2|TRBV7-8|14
CASSSRTGDRGYTF
TGTGCCAGCAGCTCAAGGACAGGGGACCGTGGCTACACCTTC
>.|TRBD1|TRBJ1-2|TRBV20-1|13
CSAPGGEFYGYTF
TGCAGTGCTCCAGGGGGCGAATTCTATGGCTACACCTTC
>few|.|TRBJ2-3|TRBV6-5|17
CASSYRIRDPYHGEQYF
TGTGCCAGCAGTTATAGGATCCGGGACCCCTATCATGGGGAGCAGTATTTT
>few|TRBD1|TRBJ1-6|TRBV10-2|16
CASTKEGQGYNSPLHF
TGCGCCAGCACCAAGGAAGGACAGGGTTATAATTCACCCCTCCACTTT
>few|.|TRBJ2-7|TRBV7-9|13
CASSQITGGEQYF
TGTGCCAGCAGCCAGATAACCGGGGGCGAGCAGTACTTC
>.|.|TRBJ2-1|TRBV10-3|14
CAISPGASYNEQFF
TGTGCCATCAGCCCGGGAGCTAGTTACAATGAGCAGTTCTTC
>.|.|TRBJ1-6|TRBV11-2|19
CASSLEILRGASYNSPLHF
TGTGCCAGCAGCTTAGAGATCTTGAGGGGCGCCTCCTATAATTCACCCCTCCACTTT
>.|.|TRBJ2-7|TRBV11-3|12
CASSLAAGRQYF
TGTGCCAGCAGCTTAGCAGCGGGCCGGCAGTACTTC
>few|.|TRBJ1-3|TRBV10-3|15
CAISEGAPSGNTIYF
TGTGCCATCAGTGAGGGGGCCCCCTCTGGAAACACCATATATTTT
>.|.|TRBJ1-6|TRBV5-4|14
CASSLGQDNSPLHF
TGTGCCAGCAGCTTGGGACAGGATAATTCACCCCTCCACTTT
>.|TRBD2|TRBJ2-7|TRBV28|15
CASSLSASGVLGQYF
TGTGCCAGCAGTTTATCGGCTAGCGGGGTCCTGGGGCAGTACTTC
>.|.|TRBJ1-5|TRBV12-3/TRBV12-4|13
CASSFVSNQPQHF
TGTGCCAGCAGTTTTGTTAGCAATCAGCCCCAGCATTTT
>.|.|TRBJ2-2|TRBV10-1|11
CASSTTGELFF
TGCGCCAGCAGTACGACCGGGGAGCTGTTTTTT
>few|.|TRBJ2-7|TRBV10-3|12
CATQDRAYEQYF
TGTGCCACACAAGACCGCGCCTACGAGCAGTACTTC
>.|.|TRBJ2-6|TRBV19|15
CASTMRLSGANVLTF
TGTGCCAGTACGATGAGGTTGTCTGGGGCCAACGTCCTGACTTTC
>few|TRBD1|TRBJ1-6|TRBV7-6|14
CASSLQGAGSPLHF
TGTGCCAGCAGCCTACAGGGGGCGGGTTCACCCCTCCACTTT
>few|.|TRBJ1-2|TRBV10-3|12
CAISESTGTATF
TGTGCCATCAGTGAGTCGACCGGGACGGCCACCTTC
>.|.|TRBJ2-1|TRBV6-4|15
CASSPPSSADNEQFF
TGTGCCAGCAGCCCCCCCTCTAGCGCAGACAATGAGCAGTTCTTC
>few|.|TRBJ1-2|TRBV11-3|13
CASSLTRGVGYTF
TGTGCCAGCAGCTTAACACGAGGGGTTGGCTACACCTTC
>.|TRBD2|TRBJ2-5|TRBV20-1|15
CSARSAGGLQETQYF
TGCAGTGCTAGATCCGCGGGGGGACTCCAAGAGACCCAGTACTTC
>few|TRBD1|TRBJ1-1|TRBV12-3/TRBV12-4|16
CASRARQGGTDTEAFF
TGTGCCAGCAGGGCTCGACAGGGGGGGACTGACACTGAAGCTTTCTTT
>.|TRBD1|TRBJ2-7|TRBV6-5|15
CASSYSGTGVDEQYF
TGTGCCAGCAGTTACTCCGGGACAGGGGTCGACGAGCAGTACTTC
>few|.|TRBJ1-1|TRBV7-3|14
CASSLTSGRTEAFF
TGTGCCAGCAGCTTAACGTCCGGACGGACTGAAGCTTTCTTT
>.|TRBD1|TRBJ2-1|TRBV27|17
CASSLRQGVRSYNEQFF
TGTGCCAGCAGTCTTCGACAGGGGGTCCGCTCCTACAATGAGCAGTTCTTC
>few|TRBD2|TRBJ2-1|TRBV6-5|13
CASSFSTSDEQFF
TGTGCCAGCAGTTTTTCGACTAGCGATGAGCAGTTCTTC
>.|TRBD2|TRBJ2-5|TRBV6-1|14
CASGPGTSSETQYF
TGTGCCAGCGGTCCCGGGACTAGCTCAGAGACCCAGTACTTC
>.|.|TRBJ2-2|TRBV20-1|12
CSADDDSGELFF
TGCAGTGCTGACGACGACAGCGGGGAGCTGTTTTTT
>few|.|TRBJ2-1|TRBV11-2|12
CASSLPGREQFF
TGTGCCAGCAGCTTACCGGGACGGGAGCAGTTCTTC
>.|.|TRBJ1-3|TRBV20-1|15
CSARRATGDGNTIYF
TGCAGTGCTCGAAGGGCCACAGGCGACGGAAACACCATATATTTT
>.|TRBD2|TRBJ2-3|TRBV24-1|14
CATRAGGLEDTQYF
TGTGCCACCCGAGCGGGGGGGCTGGAAGATACGCAGTATTTT
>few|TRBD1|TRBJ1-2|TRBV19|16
CASSYLGTGVSGGYTF
TGTGCCAGTAGCTACCTCGGGACAGGGGTATCGGGTGGCTACACCTTC
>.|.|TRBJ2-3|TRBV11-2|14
CASSSGSSTDTQYF
TGTGCCAGCAGTTCCGGGAGTAGCACAGATACGCAGTATTTT
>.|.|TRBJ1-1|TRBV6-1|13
CASSADTYTEAFF
TGTGCCAGCAGTGCGGACACGTATACTGAAGCTTTCTTT
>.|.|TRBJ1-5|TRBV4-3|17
CASSQGLRGGSNQPQHF
TGCGCCAGCAGCCAAGGTTTACGGGGGGGCAGCAATCAGCCCCAGCATTTT
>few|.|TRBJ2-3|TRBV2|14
CASSRDFATDTQYF
TGTGCCAGCAGCCGGGACTTTGCCACAGATACGCAGTATTTT
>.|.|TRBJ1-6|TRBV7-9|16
CASSLYGGAYNSPLHF
TGTGCCAGCAGCTTATATGGGGGGGCGTATAATTCACCCCTCCACTTT
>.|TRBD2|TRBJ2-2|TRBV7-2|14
CAGGEYLNTGELFF
TGTGCCGGGGGGGAATACTTGAACACCGGGGAGCTGTTTTTT
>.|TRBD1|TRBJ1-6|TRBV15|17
CATSSPQGNSYNSPLHF
TGTGCCACCAGCAGCCCACAGGGGAACTCCTATAATTCACCCCTCCACTTT
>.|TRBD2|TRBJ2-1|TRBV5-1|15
CASSLGLAGGIEQFF
TGCGCCAGCAGCCTAGGACTAGCGGGAGGTATTGAGCAGTTCTTC
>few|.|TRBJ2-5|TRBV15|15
CATSRWGVRAQTQYF
TGTGCCACCAGCAGATGGGGTGTGCGAGCCCAGACCCAGTACTTC
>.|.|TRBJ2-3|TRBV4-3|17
CASSQSTGMWKSDTQYF
TGCGCCAGCAGCCAATCTACCGGGATGTGGAAGTCAGATACGCAGTATTTT
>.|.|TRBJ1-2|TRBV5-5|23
CASTNQTSMYLCASGVLSYGYTF
.
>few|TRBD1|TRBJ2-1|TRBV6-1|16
CASSLRTGARYNEQFF
TGTGCCAGCAGCCTAAGGACAGGGGCTCGGTACAATGAGCAGTTCTTC
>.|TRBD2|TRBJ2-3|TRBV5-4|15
CASSSAGGPGDTQYF
TGTGCCAGCAGCTCAGCGGGAGGGCCTGGTGATACGCAGTATTTT
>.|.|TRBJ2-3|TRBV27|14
CASRYTDLTDTQYF
TGTGCCAGCAGGTATACGGACCTCACAGATACGCAGTATTTT
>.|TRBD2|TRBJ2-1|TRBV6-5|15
CASSYGGGTYNEQFF
TGTGCCAGCAGTTACGGGGGGGGGACCTACAATGAGCAGTTCTTC
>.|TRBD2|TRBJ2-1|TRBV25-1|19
CASSGRGLAGEGSYNEQFF
TGTGCCAGCAGTGGTCGAGGACTAGCGGGAGAGGGCTCCTACAATGAGCAGTTCTTC
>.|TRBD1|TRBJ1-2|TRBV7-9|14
CASSSLTGGYGYTF
TGTGCCAGCAGCTCCCTGACAGGGGGCTATGGCTACACCTTC
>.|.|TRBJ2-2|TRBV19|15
CASSPRSTGTGELFF
TGTGCCAGTAGTCCCCGGTCGACAGGAACCGGGGAGCTGTTTTTT
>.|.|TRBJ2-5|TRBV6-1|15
CTSGTRGGIGETQYF
TGTACCAGCGGCACCCGAGGAGGTATCGGTGAGACCCAGTACTTC
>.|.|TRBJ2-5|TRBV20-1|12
CSESARRETQYF
TGCAGTGAGTCCGCGCGGAGGGAGACCCAGTACTTC
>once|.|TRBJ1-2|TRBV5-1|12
CASSPGSYGYTF
TGCGCCAGCAGCCCAGGGTCCTATGGCTACACCTTC